The 16 T cell receptor beta chains in this list originate from one sample, sequenced in a study of immune heterogeneity within non-small cell lung tumors (dated by TCRdb to the late 2010s). Genomic DNA was extracted from bulk tumor tissue and used as the TCR template, and approximately 600 ng gDNA was amplified per sample. During surgery, multiple biopsies were taken from each primary tumor, with sampling sites spaced as far apart as possible within the tumor mass. Patients in the study cohort, which was described as untreated, were newly diagnosed NSCLC cases going through curative surgery. The sequencing machine was a HiSeq X Ten. The TCR beta CDR3 region was amplified with a multiplex PCR system whose first round of approximately 10 cycles used 32 V-gene forward primers and 13 J-gene reverse primers. TCRdb cleaned the public reads at Q25 with fastp, built clones with MiXCR and kept in-frame beta chains. Entries that share a CDR3 protein sequence are merged under the most common genes and DNA. Counted in this sample were around 15,000 distinct CDR3 sequences; approximately 30% of them appeared once. The ten most abundant clones make up over 12% of the sample.

The sequenced sample was lung tumor tissue. Receptors were obtained from a woman between 50 and 59 years old with non-small cell lung cancer.

This sequence joins TRBV29-1 and TRBJ2-7; a possible D gene is TRBD2 (5 bases). The ends were cut back, 6 bases at V and 2 bases at J, with 20 bases in the middle. The CDR3 has 15 residues. The V gene's germline CDR1 is SQVTM and CDR2 ANQGSEA. In DNA, the CDR3 is TGCAGCGTGACTCCGACTAAGACTGGTCCCTACGAGCAGTACTTC. Translated, it gives CSVTPTKTGPYEQYF.

V and J are TRBV20-1 and TRBJ2-5; D possibly corresponds to TRBD1 (5 bases). V was clipped by 0 bases and J by 0 bases, with 11 bases between them. The CDR3 length is 15 residues. In germline, CDR1 is DFQATT, CDR2 SNEGSKA (reference sequence). CDR3 coding DNA: TGCAGTGCTAGAGATGCTGAGACAGACCAAGAGACCCAGTACTTC. Translated, it gives CSARDAETDQETQYF.

Only a few counts were recorded for this clonotype. The chain employs TRBV5-1 and TRBJ2-2; 7 nucleotides line up with TRBD1. The CDR3 length is 16 residues. V lost 2 bases to trimming and J lost 4 bases; unmatched junction nucleotides: 8. The germline gives CDR1 SGHRS, CDR2 YFSETQ. CDR3 bases: TGCGCCAGCAGCTTCAACCCGGGACAGATCACCGGGGAGCTGTTTTTT. This codes for CASSFNPGQITGELFF.

The chain links TRBV6-1 to TRBJ2-2; D is unresolved. The CDR3 length is 11 residues. Germline CDR1 reads MNHNS; CDR2 reads SASEGT. V was trimmed by 6 bases and J by 3 bases, leaving 2 bases between them. CDR3 sequence reads: CASRDTGELFF. CDR3 DNA sequence: TGTGCCAGCAGAGACACCGGGGAGCTGTTTTTT.

This clonotype was recorded a few times. The J gene is TRBJ2-1, the V gene TRBV20-1; 14 bases are a match to TRBD2. This CDR3 spans 17 amino acids. Trimming cost V 3 bases and J 3 bases; bases outside gene matches: 7. The germline V gene has CDR1 DFQATT and CDR2 SNEGSKA (reference sequence). CDR3 bases: TGCAGTGCTAGCGGGACTAGCGGGAGTATAAACTACAATGAGCAGTTCTTC. This gives the protein CSASGTSGSINYNEQFF.

This clonotype was recorded many times. The V gene is TRBV5-1, the J gene TRBJ2-1, with a weak D call TRBD1 (6 bases). CDR1 and CDR2 from the germline V gene are SGHRS and YFSETQ. CDR3 length: 14 residues. Between the trimmed V and J ends, which lost 1 base and 2 bases, there was a span of 7 bases. As DNA, the CDR3 is TGCGCCAGCAGCTTGCAGGGGCCCTACAATGAGCAGTTCTTC. It is translated as CASSLQGPYNEQFF.

The table lists this clonotype with many counts. The chain links TRBV6-1 to TRBJ1-5; TRBD1 aligns across 7 bases. The CDR3 runs to 12 residues. Germline CDR1 is MNHNS and CDR2 is SASEGT. The CDR3 bases are TGTGCTGGTTCCCAGGGGGGCCAGCCCCAGCATTTT. Translation gives CAGSQGGQPQHF.

This clonotype was seen a handful of times. The J gene is TRBJ1-1, the V gene TRBV7-3, with D tentatively TRBD1 (5 bases). V lost 4 bases and J lost 1, with 13 bases in between. The CDR3 totals 15 residues. Germline CDR1 SGHTA, CDR2 FQGTGA. CDR3 amino acids: CASSSQGGRNTEAFF. The CDR3 DNA reads as TGTGCCAGCAGCTCTCAGGGAGGAAGGAACACTGAAGCTTTCTTT.

At least ten counts were recorded for this clonotype. CDR3 coding DNA: TGTGCCAGCAGTTACGAGTCCCACACTGAAGCTTTCTTT. Its translation is CASSYESHTEAFF. The chain has TRBV6-5 and TRBJ1-1; no clear D gene. The germline V and J ends were trimmed by 2 bases and 3 bases, with 7 bases remaining between them. This CDR3 comprises 13 residues. The germline gives CDR1 MNHEY, CDR2 SVGAGI.

This sequence joins TRBV20-1 and TRBJ1-1, with a weak D call TRBD1 (5 bases). In germline, CDR1 is DFQATT, CDR2 SNEGSKA (reference sequence). The ends were cut back, 4 bases at V and 1 base at J, with 10 bases in the middle. The CDR3 runs to 13 residues. CDR3 nucleotide sequence: TGCAGTGCTATATTAGGACAGAACACTGAAGCTTTCTTT. Its translation: CSAILGQNTEAFF.

The genes are TRBV4-2 and TRBJ1-3; D not certain. CDR1 LGHNA and CDR2 YNFKEQ come from the germline V gene. This CDR3 is built from 14 residues. Trimming shortened V by 3 bases and J by 3 bases, and 9 bases separated the two germline ends. The CDR3: CASSQVTSGNTIYF. The CDR3 DNA reads TGTGCCAGCAGCCAGGTCACCAGTGGAAACACCATATATTTT.

Details on this clonotype: A much larger clone differs from this one at a single base, so this may be a read error. V is TRBV3-1 and J is TRBJ2-7, with D possibly called TRBD1 or TRBD2 (5 bases each). The CDR3 consists of 14 residues. The V gene's germline CDR1 is LGHDT and CDR2 YNNKEL (reference sequence). As DNA, the CDR3 is TGTGCCAGCAGCGAGAGTGGGGGATCCTACGATCAGTACTTC. It specifies CASSESGGSYDQYF.

This clonotype occurred a few times. The chain combines TRBV27 with TRBJ1-2, with a weak D call TRBD1 (5 bases). The CDR3 loop spans 14 amino acids. V was shortened by 4 bases and J by 4 bases, with 13 bases between the two germline ends. Germline V gene data show CDR1 as MNHEY and CDR2 as SMNVEV (reference sequence). This CDR3 reads CASSSSLGAYGYTF. As DNA, the CDR3 is TGTGCCAGCAGTTCATCTCTCGGGGCCTATGGCTACACCTTC.

This chain connects TRBV18 to TRBJ2-7; possibly TRBD1 for D (6 bases). The germline CDR1 and CDR2 sequences are KGHSH and LQKENI. V was shortened by 3 bases and J by 4 bases, with 13 bases between the two germline ends. This CDR3 contains 14 residues. CDR3 sequence reads: CASSPGHRGYEQYF. CDR3 DNA: TGTGCCAGCTCACCGGGACACCGAGGGTACGAGCAGTACTTC.

In its sample, this clonotype was seen many times. The chain is built from TRBV20-1 and TRBJ2-1, with 11 bases identical to TRBD2. Looked up from germline, CDR1 is DFQATT and CDR2 is SNEGSKA (reference sequence). The CDR3 is 15 residues long. Trimming cost V 6 bases and J 5 bases; bases outside gene matches: 9. In DNA, the CDR3 is TGCAGTGCGGCCATAGCGGGAGGGGGGGACAATGAGCAGTTCTTC. Its translation is CSAAIAGGGDNEQFF.

This clonotype appeared a single time. This may stem from a read error, because a much larger clone lies one nucleotide away. This CDR3 fails to terminate in the conserved phenylalanine or tryptophan, so it likely reflects a read error. This chain uses TRBV6-1 with TRBJ2-4; no clear D. The J call may be wrong; the DNA end is better matched by TRBJ2-1. Germline CDR1 MNHNS, CDR2 SASEGT. This CDR3 is 11 amino acids long. CDR3 coding DNA: TGTGCCAGCAAGATTCTGGATGAGCAGTTCCTC. It yields the protein CASKILDEQFL.